The entry below gives a single T cell receptor beta chain sequence along with its context. This sample was taken from a study of T cell changes during pregnancy in multiple sclerosis. Trimming pared 8 bases from V and 10 bases from J, leaving 14 bases between. The CDR3 length is 11 residues. The germline CDR1 and CDR2 sequences are SGHTA and FQGNSA. Method: immunoSEQ multiplex PCR; TCRdb's copy keeps in-frame clones and lacks some. This table has more than 65,000 clones, roughly 90% appearing once. The source of this sequence is a female donor in good health, enrolled as a control in a pregnancy study. The specimen was peripheral blood, collected after pregnancy. The chain carries TRBV7-2 and TRBJ1-1; a weak D match, TRBD1 (6 bases). CDR3 DNA: TGTGCCAGCCGGGGGGCTCAGGTAGCTTTCTTT. As protein: CASRGAQVAFF.